These 21 T cell receptor beta chains originate from one sample sequenced in a study of human T cells and chemical hapten exposure. TCRdb itself ran the RACE reads through MiXCR, one entry per CDR3 protein. In the table there are about 130,000 distinct CDR3 sequences, approximately 9.5% of which are singletons. Time point here: healthy volunteer bleed at 2 weeks. Total RNA was isolated from whole blood that had not been fractionated. The specimen sequenced was whole blood. These receptors all stem from a male donor in good health. Some clones in this sample may be carry-over from other donors' samples.

This clonotype was seen ten or more times. The rearrangement links TRBV12-3 or TRBV12-4 to TRBJ2-1; 10 positions match TRBD2. This CDR3 is built from 13 residues. V shed 6 bases and J 9 bases; nucleotides not matched to a gene: 5. The DNA for the CDR3 is TGTGCCAGCAGACCCCTAGCGGGAGTTGAGCAGTTCTTC. It yields the protein CASRPLAGVEQFF.

In its sample, this clonotype was seen many times. The rearrangement uses TRBV12-3 or TRBV12-4 and TRBJ2-1; maybe TRBD1 (6 bases). The CDR3 length is 15 residues. Between the trimmed V and J ends, which lost 10 bases and 1 base, there was a span of 17 bases. This CDR3 reads CATRMAGESYNEQFF. The CDR3 DNA reads as TGTGCCACTCGGATGGCAGGGGAGTCCTACAATGAGCAGTTCTTC.

Only a few counts were recorded for this clonotype. The chain recombines TRBV3-1 with TRBJ2-3; D is uncertain. CDR1 and CDR2 (germline): LGHDT, YNNKEL (reference sequence). V was clipped by 0 bases and J by 1 base, with 11 bases between them. This CDR3 is 16 amino acids long. The CDR3, as DNA: TGTGCCAGCAGCCAAGATATTCCGAAGGGCACAGATACGCAGTATTTT. Its translation: CASSQDIPKGTDTQYF.

The gene calls are TRBV5-1 and TRBJ2-7; 7 nucleotides agree with TRBD1. The ends lost 3 bases at V and 0 bases at J; junction bases unmatched: 12. The CDR3 extends over 17 amino acids. Germline V gene lookup returns CDR1 SGHRS and CDR2 YFSETQ. CDR3 sequence (DNA): TGCGCCAGCAGCTCCGGAACGACAGGGCTTGTCTCCTACGAGCAGTACTTC. Its protein product is CASSSGTTGLVSYEQYF.

V is TRBV10-3 and J is TRBJ2-5; unclear D gene. The CDR3 length is 18 residues. The V gene's germline CDR1 is ENHRY and CDR2 SYGVKD. Trimming shortened V by 2 bases and J by 3 bases, and 22 bases separated the two germline ends. This CDR3 reads CAISEPLSRTKNKETQYF. CDR3 nucleotides: TGTGCCATCAGTGAGCCGCTGTCGAGGACGAAAAATAAAGAGACCCAGTACTTC.

This clonotype was recorded a few times. This sequence joins TRBV6-2 or TRBV6-3 and TRBJ2-5; D may match TRBD1 or TRBD2 (5 bases each). Germline V gene lookup returns CDR1 MNHEY and CDR2 SVGEGT. This CDR3 is built from 15 residues. Deletions cut 6 bases from V and 10 bases from J, with 24 bases between. For the CDR3, the DNA is TGTGCCAGCAGCCCTTCTCACAGGTCCCGGGAAGGCCAGTACTTC. This sequence encodes CASSPSHRSREGQYF.

This clonotype was observed a handful of times. This chain links TRBV12-3 or TRBV12-4 with TRBJ2-1; D call uncertain. Trimming left V 6 bases short and J 8 bases short, with 17 bases between. This CDR3 spans 14 amino acids. The DNA of the CDR3 is TGTGCCAGCAGCCCGACTGGGCGGAAGGATGAGCAGTTCTTC. Protein: CASSPTGRKDEQFF.

J is TRBJ2-1 and V is TRBV10-3; TRBD1 matches 7 bases. V gave up 5 bases and J gave up 6 bases; unmatched junction bases: 7. The CDR3 totals 14 residues. Per the germline V gene, CDR1 is ENHRY and CDR2 is SYGVKD. The CDR3 nucleotides are TGTGCCATCAGTAAGGGACAGAAAATCAATGAGCAGTTCTTC. As protein: CAISKGQKINEQFF.

This sequence joins TRBV5-1 and TRBJ2-7; D unclear. Germline CDR1 SGHRS, CDR2 YFSETQ. CDR3 size: 13 residues. The V gene lost 0 bases and the J gene lost 3 bases, with 7 bases spanning the gap. CDR3 amino acids: CASSLEDDYEQYF. The CDR3 bases are TGCGCCAGCAGCTTGGAAGACGACTACGAGCAGTACTTC.

In this sample, this clonotype turned up a few times. The rearrangement uses TRBV24-1 and TRBJ1-2, with D possibly matching TRBD1 (5 bases). V was pared by 0 bases and J by 1 base, with 14 bases between. This CDR3 has 17 residues. The germline V gene has CDR1 KGHDR and CDR2 SFDVKD. This CDR3 reads CATSDLYRAGINYGYTF. CDR3 nucleotides: TGTGCCACCAGTGATTTGTACCGAGCAGGGATTAACTATGGCTACACCTTC.

The chain carries TRBV25-1 and TRBJ2-5; weak D call: TRBD1 (6 bases). This CDR3 region has 12 residues. CDR1 and CDR2 (germline): MGHDK, SYGVNS. The V end lost 6 bases, the J end lost 4 bases, and 9 bases lay between the germline ends. DNA of the CDR3: TGTGCCAGCAGAGGGGGTCCAGAGACCCAGTACTTC. Translated: CASRGGPETQYF.

This sequence joins TRBV7-8 and TRBJ2-4; TRBD1 is a possible D gene (7 bases). The CDR3 has 16 amino acids. The germline CDR1 and CDR2 sequences are SGHVS and FQNEAQ. Trimming stripped 0 bases from V and 3 bases from J, with 12 bases between. CDR3 in DNA: TGTGCCAGCAGCTTAGCGGGCAGGGGGGACAAAAACATTCAGTACTTC. Protein sequence: CASSLAGRGDKNIQYF.

The chain combines TRBV7-9 with TRBJ1-4, with D tentatively TRBD1 (6 bases). This CDR3 contains 13 residues. The V gene's germline CDR1 is SEHNR and CDR2 FQNEAQ (reference sequence). Trimming left V 5 bases short and J 7 bases short, with 11 bases between. CDR3 sequence: CASSQPGAEKLFF. CDR3 nucleotides: TGTGCCAGCAGCCAACCGGGGGCTGAAAAACTGTTTTTT.

This clonotype was observed at least ten times. CDR3 sequence (DNA): TGTGCCAGCAGTTGGGCGGGCACAGATACGCAGTATTTT. It is translated as CASSWAGTDTQYF. The V call is TRBV6-6, the J call TRBJ2-3; D gene ambiguous. The CDR3 extends over 13 amino acids. CDR1 and CDR2 from the germline V gene are MNHNY and SVGAGI (reference sequence). V lost 4 bases, J lost 1 base, and 6 bases lay in between.

This clonotype has more than one count but fewer than ten. The rearrangement joins TRBV7-6 to TRBJ1-1, with unresolved D. Germline V gene data show CDR1 as SGHVS and CDR2 as FNYEAQ. V lost 2 bases and J 1 base, leaving 8 bases between the germline ends. The length of the CDR3 is 14 residues. The CDR3 DNA follows: TGTGCCAGCAGCTTAACCCCCTGGAACACTGAAGCTTTCTTT. Its translation is CASSLTPWNTEAFF. Based on the CDR3 plus reference TRBV7-6 and TRBJ1-1, the full variable domain is GAGVSQSPRYKVTKRGQDVALRCDPISGHVSLYWYRQALGQGPEFLTYFNYEAQQDKSGLPNDRFSAERPEGSISTLTIQRTEQRDSAMYRCASSLTPWNTEAFFGQGTRLTVV.

This clonotype has just a few counts. The chain carries TRBV21-1 and TRBJ2-1; TRBD1, the table's D call, was not compared with the DNA. TRBV21-1 counts as a pseudogene. CDR3 length: 15 amino acids. In DNA form, the CDR3 reads TGTGCCAGCATCCGGGGGGCGAGCTCCTACAATGAGCAGTTCTTC. This translates into CASIRGASSYNEQFF.

This clonotype was observed many times. The CDR3 sequence: CASSIGGNTGELFF. The CDR3 DNA follows: TGTGCCAGTAGTATCGGCGGAAACACCGGGGAGCTGTTTTTT. The chain recombines TRBV19 with TRBJ2-2; D ambiguous. CDR1 LNHDA and CDR2 SQIVND come from the germline V gene (reference sequence). There are 14 residues in the CDR3. V lost 3 bases, J lost 2 bases, and 7 bases lay in between.

This clonotype was counted many times. This rearrangement joins TRBV20-1 to TRBJ1-1; D call uncertain. The CDR3 contains 12 residues. V was clipped by 4 bases and J by 0 bases, with 6 bases between them. Germline V gene data show CDR1 as DFQATT and CDR2 as SNEGSKA (reference sequence). The CDR3, as DNA: TGCAGTGCTACCCCCCTGAACACTGAAGCTTTCTTT. Encoded protein: CSATPLNTEAFF.

This clonotype was detected many times. The V call is TRBV6-1, the J call TRBJ2-7, with 8 bases lining up with TRBD2. The V and J ends lost 4 bases and 5 bases, in that order; junction bases with no gene match: 13. Germline assignment: CDR1 MNHNS and CDR2 SASEGT. The CDR3 is 16 residues long. This CDR3 is CASSVTGGGGVHEQYF. DNA for the CDR3: TGTGCCAGCAGTGTTACGGGAGGGGGGGGAGTGCACGAGCAGTACTTC.

This clonotype was detected ten times or more. V is TRBV29-1 and J is TRBJ1-5; 7 bases align to TRBD1. The CDR3 runs to 14 residues. Germline CDR1 reads SQVTM; CDR2 reads ANQGSEA. With 3 bases clipped from V and 2 bases from J, the junction kept 4 bases outside the gene matches. DNA for the CDR3: TGCAGCGTTGAGACAGGGCTAGGCAATCAGCCCCAGCATTTT. This encodes CSVETGLGNQPQHF. Filled out from reference TRBV29-1 and TRBJ1-5, the complete variable domain reads SAVISQKPSRDICQRGTSLTIQCQVDSQVTMMFWYRQQPGQSLTLIATANQGSEATYESGFVIDKFPISRPNLTFSTLTVSNMSPEDSSIYLCSVETGLGNQPQHFGDGTRLSIL.

This chain connects TRBV19 to TRBJ1-1, with a possible D match to TRBD1 (6 bases). The CDR3 is 17 amino acids. Trimming took off 3 bases at V and 0 bases at J, with 17 bases between the two ends. Per the germline V gene, CDR1 is LNHDA and CDR2 is SQIVND (reference sequence). The CDR3 sequence: CASSISLTGLMNTEAFF. CDR3 coding DNA: TGTGCCAGTAGTATTTCGCTTACAGGGTTAATGAACACTGAAGCTTTCTTT.